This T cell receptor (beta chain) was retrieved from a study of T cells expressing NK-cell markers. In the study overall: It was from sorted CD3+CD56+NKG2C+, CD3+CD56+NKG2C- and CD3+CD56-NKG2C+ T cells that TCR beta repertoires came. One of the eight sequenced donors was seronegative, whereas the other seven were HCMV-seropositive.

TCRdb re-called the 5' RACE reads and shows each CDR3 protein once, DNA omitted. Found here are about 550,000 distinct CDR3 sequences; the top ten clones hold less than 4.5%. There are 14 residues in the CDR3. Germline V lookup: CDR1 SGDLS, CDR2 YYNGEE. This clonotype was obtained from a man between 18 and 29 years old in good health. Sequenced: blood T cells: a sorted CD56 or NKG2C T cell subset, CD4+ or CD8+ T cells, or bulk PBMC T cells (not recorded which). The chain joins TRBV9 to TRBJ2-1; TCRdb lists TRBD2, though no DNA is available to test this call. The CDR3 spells CASSGGLTYNEQFF.